The rows below give T cell receptor beta chains drawn from one sample of a study of blood T cell dynamics during melanoma immunotherapy. Sequencing was performed with immunoSEQ multiplex PCR; in TCRdb, only in-frame clones are kept and a portion is missing. The profile shows several thousand clones, roughly 84% of them singletons. Sequences were derived from blood, sampled from a patient treated with checkpoint blockade. These receptors originate from a human donor with melanoma. The CDR3 runs from the conserved cysteine through the conserved F or W. Fields, in order: D gene, J gene, clone size, V gene, CDR3 DNA, CDR3 protein. D genes are given only for firm matches. Clone size is not always given. Where it is, it says once, few, many or a class for expanded clones.

>-|TRBJ1-1|few|TRBV25-1
TGTGCCAGCAGTGAACCGGTGAACACTGAAGCTTTCTTT
CASSEPVNTEAFF
>-|TRBJ2-2|-|TRBV9
TGTGCCAGCAGCGTAGAGGGCGGGGAGCTGTTTTTT
CASSVEGGELFF
>-|TRBJ1-1|once|TRBV6-1
TGTGCCAGCAGTGAGGAATCGGGGCGAACTGAAGCTTTCTTT
CASSEESGRTEAFF
>-|TRBJ2-7|-|TRBV5-5
TGTGCCAGCAGCTTGGATGGCGGCAGCTCCTACGAGCAGTACTTC
CASSLDGGSSYEQYF
>TRBD1|TRBJ2-7|-|TRBV5-4
TGTGCCAGCAGCCAGACAGGGTCCTACGAGCAGTACTTC
CASSQTGSYEQYF
>-|TRBJ1-1|-|TRBV4-3
TGCGCCAGCAGCCAAGTTGGGGGCACTGAAGCTTTCTTT
CASSQVGGTEAFF
>-|TRBJ1-5|-|TRBV27
TGTGCCAGCAGGCGGACACGGAATCAGCCCCAGCATTTT
CASRRTRNQPQHF
>-|TRBJ1-5|-|TRBV7-3
TGTGCCAGCAGCCACCCCAGGGATTGGGATCAGCCCCAGCATTTT
CASSHPRDWDQPQHF
>TRBD2|TRBJ2-7|medium-sized|TRBV6-1
TGTGCCAGCAGTGAAGCTAGCGGGAGCTCCTACGAGCAGTACTTC
CASSEASGSSYEQYF
>-|TRBJ1-6|-|TRBV4-1
TGCGCCAGCAGCCCCGGACAGCGAGATAATTCACCCCTCCACTTT
CASSPGQRDNSPLHF
>-|TRBJ2-3|-|TRBV28
TGTGCCAGCAGTTTAACCAGCGGAGGATACACAGATACGCAGTATTTT
CASSLTSGGYTDTQYF
>-|TRBJ2-7|once|TRBV6-1
TGTGCCAGCAGTGAACCCTACGAGCAGTACTTC
CASSEPYEQYF
>-|TRBJ1-4|-|TRBV28
TGTGCCAGCAGTTTAGTTCAGGGTCGGAAACTGTTTTTT
CASSLVQGRKLFF
>TRBD1|TRBJ2-1|-|TRBV9
TGTGCCAGCAGCGTAGAATCACAGGGGGCTGGCAATGAGCAGTTCTTC
CASSVESQGAGNEQFF
>TRBD1|TRBJ2-7|few|TRBV2
TGTGCCAGCAGTGACGAGGGACAGGGGTACGAGCAGTACTTC
CASSDEGQGYEQYF
>-|TRBJ1-1|-|TRBV29-1
TGCAGCGTGGGTGGGTCAGGGTGGCGAGGGGGGAACACTGAAGCTTTCTTT
CSVGGSGWRGGNTEAFF
>-|TRBJ2-7|-|TRBV5-1
TGCGCCAGCAGCTTGGCTTTGTTGGGGGACTCCTACGAGCAGTACTTC
CASSLALLGDSYEQYF
>TRBD1|TRBJ2-6|-|TRBV4-1
TGCGCCAGCAGCCAGAGACGACAGGGCTCTGGGGCCAACGTCCTGACTTTC
CASSQRRQGSGANVLTF
>TRBD1|TRBJ1-1|-|TRBV6-5
TGTGCCAGCAGCCCACAGGGGCTCGCTGAAGCTTTCTTT
CASSPQGLAEAFF
>-|TRBJ1-4|few|TRBV10-1
TGCGCCATAAGCCCCAGGGCCCCTAATGAAAAACTGTTTTTT
CAISPRAPNEKLFF
>TRBD1|TRBJ2-7|-|TRBV7-2
TGTGCCAGCAGCTTAGTAGCCGGACAGGGTATCTCCTACGAGCAGTACTTC
CASSLVAGQGISYEQYF
>-|TRBJ2-7|-|TRBV30
TGTGCCTGGAGGGTACTCCGGAACTACGAGCAGTACTTC
CAWRVLRNYEQYF
>TRBD1|TRBJ1-2|-|TRBV6-6
TGTGCCAGCAGTTACAAACAGGGGGATCGGTATGGCTACACCTTC
CASSYKQGDRYGYTF
>TRBD1|TRBJ1-1|-|TRBV28
TGTGCCAGCAGGAAACAGGGGGGAACTGAAGCTTTCTTT
CASRKQGGTEAFF
>-|TRBJ1-2|-|TRBV9
TGTGCCAGCAGCGCTCTGGGAGGGGCAGGTCCGAACTATGGCTACACCTTC
CASSALGGAGPNYGYTF
>-|TRBJ1-6|-|TRBV15
TGTGCCACCAGCAGAGATCCAGGGGACAATTCACCCCTCCACTTT
CATSRDPGDNSPLHF
>-|TRBJ1-3|-|TRBV15
TGTGCCACCAGCAAGGCCTATAGCCTGGGAAACACCATATATTTT
CATSKAYSLGNTIYF
>-|TRBJ2-7|-|TRBV6-1
TGTGCCAGCAGTGAATCCATCTACGAGCAGTACTTC
CASSESIYEQYF
>-|TRBJ1-3|-|TRBV28
TGTGCCAGCGGCCGACAGGCGCGGAACACCATATATTTT
CASGRQARNTIYF
>TRBD2|TRBJ2-2|-|TRBV19
TGTGCCAGTAGTTCACCGACTAGCGGGAGTTCCGGGGAGCTGTTTTTT
CASSSPTSGSSGELFF
>TRBD1|TRBJ2-7|once|TRBV19
TGTGCCAGTAGCTTGGAGGGGACAGGGTCCTACGAGCAGTACTTC
CASSLEGTGSYEQYF
>-|TRBJ1-4|-|TRBV20-1
TGCAGTGCTAGAGATGCTGAAAAACTGTTTTTT
CSARDAEKLFF
>-|TRBJ2-6|-|TRBV19
TGTGCCAGTATTGCGGTGAGACAATCACAAAGTCGGGCCAACGTCCTGACTTTC
CASIAVRQSQSRANVLTF
>-|TRBJ2-7|-|TRBV23-1
TGCGCCAGCAGTCAATCACAGCAGCGATACGAGCAGTACTTC
CASSQSQQRYEQYF
>TRBD1|TRBJ1-2|-|TRBV30
TGTGCCTGGAGTGTGGGACAGGGTGGCAGCTATGGCTACACCTTC
CAWSVGQGGSYGYTF
>-|TRBJ1-5|-|TRBV7-9
TGTGCCAGCAGCCTTGGGTCGGGGGGGATCCAGCCCCAGCATTTT
CASSLGSGGIQPQHF
>-|TRBJ1-1|-|TRBV7-8
TGTGCCAGCGGGCCACGGAAGAACACTGAAGCTTTCTTT
CASGPRKNTEAFF
>TRBD2|TRBJ2-7|-|TRBV28
TGTGCCAGCAGCCCCGAGCGGGAGGCGTCCTACGAGCAGTACTTC
CASSPEREASYEQYF
>-|TRBJ1-4|-|TRBV9
TGTGCCAGCAGCGCGAGAGAAGGAACTAATGAAAAACTGTTTTTT
CASSAREGTNEKLFF
>TRBD1|TRBJ1-2|-|TRBV5-8
TGTGCCAGCAGCTCCAACAGGGGGCTGGATGGCTACACCTTC
CASSSNRGLDGYTF
>-|TRBJ1-5|few|TRBV19
TGTGCCAGTAGTACCAGGACAGATAGCAATCAGCCCCAGCATTTT
CASSTRTDSNQPQHF
>-|TRBJ2-7|-|TRBV7-2
TGTGCCAGCAGCCCCGGGACCTACAGGGCCGGGTCCTACGAGCAGTACTTC
CASSPGTYRAGSYEQYF
>-|TRBJ2-7|-|TRBV5-1
TGCGCCAGTAGGGCAGGCTCGTATAGCTCCTACGAGCAGTACTTC
CASRAGSYSSYEQYF
>-|TRBJ2-2|-|TRBV9
TGTGCCAGCAGCGTAGCCGGAGGGGGGAACACCGGGGAGCTGTTTTTT
CASSVAGGGNTGELFF
>-|TRBJ2-7|-|TRBV7-2
TGTGCCAGCAGCTCGCCGCGGGGCTCCTACGAGCAGTACTTC
CASSSPRGSYEQYF